This TCR beta chain derives from a study of post-analysis software for immune sequencing data. TCR beta cDNA libraries included unique molecular identifiers. Using its own MiXCR run on the PCR reads, TCRdb lists one record per CDR3 protein. The table shows fewer than 850,000 distinct CDR3 sequences, with 25% to 30% occurring only once. V lost 6 bases to trimming and J lost 1 base, with 12 bases between them. The CDR3 consists of 14 residues. The germline gives CDR1 MNHNY, CDR2 SVGAGI (reference sequence). This clonotype was counted between two and nine times. Antigen: not known. Study-wide results and caveats: Controls' normalized Chao1 diversity significantly exceeded that of multiple sclerosis patients. TRBV5-6, TRBV5-1 and TRBV20-1 were among four or five TRBV segments more frequent in patients than controls.

The sequenced sample consisted of blood. V usage is TRBV6-6 and J usage is TRBJ2-5; no reliable D call. The TCR comes from a girl between 10 and 17 years old with multiple sclerosis. The CDR3: CASSNRLVQETQYF. The CDR3 coding sequence is TGTGCCAGCAGCAACCGATTGGTCCAAGAGACCCAGTACTTC.